This T cell receptor (beta chain) appears in the sequencing data of a study of shared clonotypes between healthy human individuals. Findings of the study overall: The donor pool, a small one, limited the genetic and exposure-history diversity represented. Non-shared clonotypes had lower generation probabilities than those shared by all four donors.

The CDR3 is made up of 12 amino acids. The ends were cut back, 4 bases at V and 5 bases at J, with 11 bases in the middle. CDR1 is GTSNPN and CDR2 is SVGIG in the germline V gene (reference sequence). As defined, naive CD8 cells were CD45RO-negative and positively selected for CCR7, with terminally differentiated effector memory CD45RA+ cells excluded. All donors were Caucasian adults living in Nashville, Tennessee. With regard to this clone: The target antigen is unknown.

Libraries were prepared by immunoSEQ multiplex PCR; TCRdb keeps only in-frame clonotypes and omits some of them. Of roughly 2 million clones in the sample, approximately 94% were seen once. The sequence derives from a man between 18 and 35 years old in good health. Sequencing input: naive CD8+ T cells sorted from blood. The V gene is TRBV30, the J gene TRBJ1-1; tentative D call: TRBD1 (5 bases). Written as DNA, the CDR3 is TGTGCCTGGACACAGGCGGGGACTGAAGCTTTCTTT. It is translated as CAWTQAGTEAFF.